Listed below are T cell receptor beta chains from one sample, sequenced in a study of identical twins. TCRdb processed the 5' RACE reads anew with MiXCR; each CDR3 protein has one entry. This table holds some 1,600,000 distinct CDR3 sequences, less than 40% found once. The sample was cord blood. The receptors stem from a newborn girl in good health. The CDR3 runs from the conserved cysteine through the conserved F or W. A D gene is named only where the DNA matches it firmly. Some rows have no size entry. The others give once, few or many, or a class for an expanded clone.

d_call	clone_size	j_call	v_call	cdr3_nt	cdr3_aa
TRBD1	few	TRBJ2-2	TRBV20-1	TGCAGTGCTAGAGATCGGGGGACAGGGTTAGGCGGGGAGCTGTTTTTT	CSARDRGTGLGGELFF
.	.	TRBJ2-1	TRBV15	TGTGCCACCAGCAGAGCCCGGACGACCCACAATGAGCAGTTCTTC	CATSRARTTHNEQFF
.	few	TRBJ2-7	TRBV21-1	TGTGCCAGCAGCAAACAGGGTAGGAATGAGCAGTACTTC	CASSKQGRNEQYF
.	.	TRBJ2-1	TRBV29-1	TGCAGCGTACAACACAATGAGCAGTTCTTC	CSVQHNEQFF
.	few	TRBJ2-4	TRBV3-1	TGTGCCAGCAGCCGGGGTACAGCCATTCAGTACTTC	CASSRGTAIQYF
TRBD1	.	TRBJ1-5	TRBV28	TGTGCCAGCAGTTTACCGGACAGGCTCGATCGGCCCCAGCATTTT	CASSLPDRLDRPQHF
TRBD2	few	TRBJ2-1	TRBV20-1	TGCAGTGAGCAGAGGTCCGGACTAGTGAACGATGAGCAGTTCTTC	CSEQRSGLVNDEQFF
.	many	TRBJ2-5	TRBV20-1	TGCAGTGCTAGTAGGACAGTGGGGAAGGAGACCCAGTACTTC	CSASRTVGKETQYF
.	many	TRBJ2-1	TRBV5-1	TGCGCCAGCAGACAATACAATGAGCAGTTCTTC	CASRQYNEQFF
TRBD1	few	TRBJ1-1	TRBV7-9	TGTGCCAGCAGCTTAGGTTCGGACAGGACGGGAGCTTTCTTT	CASSLGSDRTGAFF
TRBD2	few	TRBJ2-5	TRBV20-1	TGCAGTGCTAGAGATCCGAGCGGGAGGGCTCAAGAGACCCAGTACTTC	CSARDPSGRAQETQYF
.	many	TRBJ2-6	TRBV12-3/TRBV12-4	TGTGCCAGCAGTTACCAGGGTGGGGCCAACGTCCTGACTTTC	CASSYQGGANVLTF
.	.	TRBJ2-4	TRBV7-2	TGTGCCAGCAGCTGGCAGGGGATGGGAGCCAAAAACATTCAGTACTTC	CASSWQGMGAKNIQYF
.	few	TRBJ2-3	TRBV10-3	TGTGCCATCAGTGGGGGGAGCGAAACAGATACGCAGTATTTT	CAISGGSETDTQYF
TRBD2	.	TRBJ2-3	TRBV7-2	TGTGCCAGCAGCCGGGACTACATAAGCACAGATACGCAGTATTTT	CASSRDYISTDTQYF
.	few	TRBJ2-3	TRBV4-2	TGTGCCAGCAGCCAAGAGGAAGACTCCCTCACAGATACGCAGTATTTT	CASSQEEDSLTDTQYF
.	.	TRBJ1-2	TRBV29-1	TGCAGCGTTGTTGCGTCTGCCTATGGCTACACCTTC	CSVVASAYGYTF
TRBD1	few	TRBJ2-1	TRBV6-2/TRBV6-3	TGTGCCAGCAGATCGCACGGGACAGGTTACAATGAGCAGTTCTTC	CASRSHGTGYNEQFF
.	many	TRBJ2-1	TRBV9	TGTGCCAGCAGCCCCTGGGACTCCCCATGGGACAATGAGCAGTTCTTC	CASSPWDSPWDNEQFF
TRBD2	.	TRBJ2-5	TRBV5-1	TGCGCCAGCAATCCAGCGGGAGGGACCCAAGAGACCCAGTACTTC	CASNPAGGTQETQYF
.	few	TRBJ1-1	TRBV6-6	TGTGCCAGCACCTCGACTGGGGCGAACACTGAAGCTTTCTTT	CASTSTGANTEAFF
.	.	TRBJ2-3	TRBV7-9	TGTGCCAGCAGTACGCCCCTCACGGGGGCAGATACGCAGTATTTT	CASSTPLTGADTQYF
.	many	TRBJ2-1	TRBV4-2	TGTGCCAGCAGCCAATCTCGGGGGAGCTCCTACAATGAGCAGTTCTTC	CASSQSRGSSYNEQFF
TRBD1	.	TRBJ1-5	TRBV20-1	TGCAGTGCTTTACAGGGGGGCCAGCCCCAGCATTTT	CSALQGGQPQHF
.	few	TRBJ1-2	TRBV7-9	TGTGCCAGCAGCTTAGCGTCGGAGGCTGGCTATGGCTACACCTTC	CASSLASEAGYGYTF
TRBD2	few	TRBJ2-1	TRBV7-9	TGTGCCAGCAGCTTACGGTATCTAGCGGGGGAGGGTGAGCAGTTCTTC	CASSLRYLAGEGEQFF
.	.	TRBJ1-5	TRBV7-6	TGTGCCAGCAGCCCAGTCTCCTTCGGCAATCAGCCCCAGCATTTT	CASSPVSFGNQPQHF
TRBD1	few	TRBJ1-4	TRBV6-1	TGTGCCAGCAGTGAATGGGACAGGGGTTACGAAAAACTGTTTTTT	CASSEWDRGYEKLFF
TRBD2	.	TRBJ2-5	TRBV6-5	TGTGCCAACAGTTACCTGGGAGGGGTTCAAGAGACCCGGTACTTC	CANSYLGGVQETRYF
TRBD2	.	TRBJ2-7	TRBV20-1	TGCAGTGCTAGAGGGCGGGAGGGCTACGAGCAGTACTTC	CSARGREGYEQYF
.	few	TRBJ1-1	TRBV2	TGTGCCAGCAGTGCGGTTGGTTATGGGGCTTTCTTT	CASSAVGYGAFF
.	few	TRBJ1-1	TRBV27	TGTGCCAGCAGTTTATTCTCGGGGGAGACTGAAGCTTTCTTT	CASSLFSGETEAFF
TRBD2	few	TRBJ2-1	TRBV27	TGTGCCAGCAGCCTGGGACTAGTTTCGCATGAGCAGTTCTTC	CASSLGLVSHEQFF
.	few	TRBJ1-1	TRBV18	TGTGCCAGCTCACCTCTGCGGGGACGGAAATCGAACACTGAAGCTTTCTTT	CASSPLRGRKSNTEAFF
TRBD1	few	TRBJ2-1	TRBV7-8	TGTGCCAGCAGCTTTAGGACAGGGGGCCTTAATGAGCAGTTCTTC	CASSFRTGGLNEQFF
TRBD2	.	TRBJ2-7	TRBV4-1	TGCGCCAGCAGCCAACCACTTAGCGGGAGTGGACTCTACGAGCAGTACTTC	CASSQPLSGSGLYEQYF
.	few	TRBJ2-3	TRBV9	TGTGCCAGCAGCGTAACCGCAGGGAGTCTAACAGATACGCAGTATTTT	CASSVTAGSLTDTQYF
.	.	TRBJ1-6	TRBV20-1	TGCAGTGCGACGGGGGGGCGGACCTATAATTCACCCCTCCACTTT	CSATGGRTYNSPLHF
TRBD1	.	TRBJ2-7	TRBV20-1	TGCAGTGTCGGAGGGACAGGGAGCTCCTACGAGCAGTACTTC	CSVGGTGSSYEQYF
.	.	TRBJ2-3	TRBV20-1	TGCAGTGCTACCGGGGCAGCTATATCCACAGATACGCAGTATTTT	CSATGAAISTDTQYF
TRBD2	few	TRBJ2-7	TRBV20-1	TGCAGTGCTAGCTATACCATAGCGGGCTACGAGCAGTACTTC	CSASYTIAGYEQYF
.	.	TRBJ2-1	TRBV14	TGTGCCAGCAGCCAAGTGGGTGTATGGCGGGGTGACAATGAGCAGTTCTTC	CASSQVGVWRGDNEQFF
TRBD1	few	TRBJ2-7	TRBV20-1	TGCAGTGCGAACCGGGACAGGGTGTCCTACGGGCAGTACTTC	CSANRDRVSYGQYF
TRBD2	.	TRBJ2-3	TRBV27	TGTGCCAGCAGACACGGACTAGCTAAGTTGGATACGCAGTATTTT	CASRHGLAKLDTQYF
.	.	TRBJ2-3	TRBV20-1	TGCAGTGCTAGAGTCCGACGTGAAGATACGCAGTATTTT	CSARVRREDTQYF
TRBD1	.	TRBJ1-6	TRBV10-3	TGTGCCATCAGTGGTGGCGGGACAGCTTTCTATAATTCACCCCTCCACTTT	CAISGGGTAFYNSPLHF
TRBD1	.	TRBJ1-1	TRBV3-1	TGTGCCAGCAGCCACCGGACAGGGGGGTACACTGGAGCTTTCTTT	CASSHRTGGYTGAFF
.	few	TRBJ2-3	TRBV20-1	TGCAGTGCTGATAGGTTTTTGGATACGCAGTATTTT	CSADRFLDTQYF
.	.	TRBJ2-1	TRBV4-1	TGCGCCAGCAGCCAACGTGGGACCTTTAGCTCCTACAATGAGCAGTTCTTC	CASSQRGTFSSYNEQFF
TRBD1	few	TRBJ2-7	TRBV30	TGTGCCTGGATGGGACAGGCCTACGAGCAGTACTTC	CAWMGQAYEQYF